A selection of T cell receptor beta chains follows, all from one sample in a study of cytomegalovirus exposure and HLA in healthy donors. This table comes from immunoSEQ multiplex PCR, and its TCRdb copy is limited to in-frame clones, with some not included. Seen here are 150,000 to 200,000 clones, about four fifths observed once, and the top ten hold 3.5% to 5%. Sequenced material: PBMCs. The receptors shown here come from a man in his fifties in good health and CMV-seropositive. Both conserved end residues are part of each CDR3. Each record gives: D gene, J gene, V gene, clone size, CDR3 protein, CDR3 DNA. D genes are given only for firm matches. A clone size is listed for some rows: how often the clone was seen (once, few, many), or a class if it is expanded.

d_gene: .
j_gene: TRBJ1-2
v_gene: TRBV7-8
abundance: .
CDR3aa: CASSLEGNRYGYTF
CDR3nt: TGTGCCAGCAGCTTAGAGGGGAATCGGTATGGCTACACCTTC

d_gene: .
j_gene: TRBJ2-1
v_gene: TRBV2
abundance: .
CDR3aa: CASEPTVNYNEQFF
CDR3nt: TGTGCCAGCGAACCGACAGTCAATTACAATGAGCAGTTCTTC

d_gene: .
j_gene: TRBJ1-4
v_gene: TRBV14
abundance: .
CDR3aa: CASSQEVLGGKLFF
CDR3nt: TGTGCCAGCAGCCAAGAGGTCCTGGGAGGAAAACTGTTTTTT

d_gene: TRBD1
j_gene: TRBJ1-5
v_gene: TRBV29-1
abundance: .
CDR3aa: CSVENRGDQNLSNQPQHF
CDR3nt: TGCAGCGTTGAAAACAGGGGGGACCAAAACCTTAGCAATCAGCCCCAGCATTTT

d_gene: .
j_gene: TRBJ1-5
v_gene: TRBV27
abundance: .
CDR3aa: CASRDQGVSNQPQHF
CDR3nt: TGTGCCAGCAGAGATCAGGGTGTGAGCAATCAGCCCCAGCATTTT

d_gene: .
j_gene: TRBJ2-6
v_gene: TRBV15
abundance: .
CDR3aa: CATQAVFSGANVLTF
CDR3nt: TGTGCCACCCAGGCCGTTTTCTCTGGGGCCAACGTCCTGACTTTC

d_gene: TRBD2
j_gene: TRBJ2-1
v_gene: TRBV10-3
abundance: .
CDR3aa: CAITSGGYNEQFF
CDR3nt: TGTGCCATCACTAGCGGGGGTTACAATGAGCAGTTCTTC

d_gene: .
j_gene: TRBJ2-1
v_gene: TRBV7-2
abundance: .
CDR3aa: CASSSLRGGQPYNEQFF
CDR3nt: TGTGCCAGCAGCTCACTAAGGGGGGGGCAACCCTACAATGAGCAGTTCTTC

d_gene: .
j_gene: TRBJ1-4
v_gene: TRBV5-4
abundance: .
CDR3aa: CASSNAGSDEKLFF
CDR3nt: TGTGCCAGCAGCAATGCAGGGTCGGATGAAAAACTGTTTTTT

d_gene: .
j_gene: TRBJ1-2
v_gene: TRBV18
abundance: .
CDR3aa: CASSPPAGEYGYTF
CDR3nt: TGTGCCAGCTCACCACCGGCAGGGGAGTATGGCTACACCTTC

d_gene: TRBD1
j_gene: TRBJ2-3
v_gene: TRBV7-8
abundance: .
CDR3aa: CASSPRTGSDTQYF
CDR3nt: TGTGCCAGCAGCCCTCGGACAGGGTCAGATACGCAGTATTTT

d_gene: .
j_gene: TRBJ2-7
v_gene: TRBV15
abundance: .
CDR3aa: CATSKRTQNYEQYF
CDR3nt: TGTGCCACCAGCAAAAGGACACAAAACTACGAGCAGTACTTC

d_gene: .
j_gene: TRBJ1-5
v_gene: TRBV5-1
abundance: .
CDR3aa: CASSLAGTNQPQHF
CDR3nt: TGCGCCAGCAGCTTGGCCGGGACAAATCAGCCCCAGCATTTT

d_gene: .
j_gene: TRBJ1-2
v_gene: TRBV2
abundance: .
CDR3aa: CASSSGQNYGYTF
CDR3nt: TGTGCCAGCAGCTCTGGACAGAACTATGGCTACACCTTC

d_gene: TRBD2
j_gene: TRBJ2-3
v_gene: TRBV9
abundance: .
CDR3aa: CASSVGRGSTDTQYF
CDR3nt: TGTGCCAGCAGCGTAGGGCGGGGGAGCACAGATACGCAGTATTTT

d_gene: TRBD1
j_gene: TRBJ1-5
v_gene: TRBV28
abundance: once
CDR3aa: CASSHRTGGNQPQHF
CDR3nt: TGTGCCAGCAGTCATCGGACAGGAGGCAATCAGCCCCAGCATTTT

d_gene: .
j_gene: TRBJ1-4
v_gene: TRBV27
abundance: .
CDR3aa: CASKGGATNEKLFF
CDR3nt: TGTGCCAGTAAAGGGGGGGCAACTAATGAAAAACTGTTTTTT

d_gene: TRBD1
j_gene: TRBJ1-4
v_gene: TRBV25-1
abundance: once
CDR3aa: CASSRNRGYNEKLFF
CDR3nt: TGTGCCAGCAGTAGAAACAGGGGGTACAATGAAAAACTGTTTTTT

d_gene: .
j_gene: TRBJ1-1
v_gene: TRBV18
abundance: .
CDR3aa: CASSPRENTEAFF
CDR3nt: TGTGCCAGCTCACCCAGGGAGAACACTGAAGCTTTCTTT

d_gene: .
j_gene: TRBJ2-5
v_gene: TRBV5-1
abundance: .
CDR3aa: CASSRLPDGETQYF
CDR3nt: TGCGCCAGCAGCAGGCTACCCGACGGGGAGACCCAGTACTTC

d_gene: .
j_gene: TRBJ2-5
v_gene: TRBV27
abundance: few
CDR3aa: CASRGWAGNQETQYF
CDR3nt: TGTGCCAGCAGGGGGTGGGCGGGTAACCAAGAGACCCAGTACTTC

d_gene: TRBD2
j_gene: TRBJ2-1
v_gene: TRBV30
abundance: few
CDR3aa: CAWRPSGRVNEQFF
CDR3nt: TGTGCCTGGAGACCCAGCGGGAGGGTCAATGAGCAGTTCTTC

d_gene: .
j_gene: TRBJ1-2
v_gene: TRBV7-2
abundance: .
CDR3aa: CASPTGFPSYGYTF
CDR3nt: TGTGCCAGCCCTACAGGGTTTCCCTCCTATGGCTACACCTTC

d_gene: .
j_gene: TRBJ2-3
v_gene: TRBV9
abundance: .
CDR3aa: CASSVPWREDDTQYF
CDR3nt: TGTGCCAGCAGCGTACCTTGGCGGGAAGATGATACGCAGTATTTT

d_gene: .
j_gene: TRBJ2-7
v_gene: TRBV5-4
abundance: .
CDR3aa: CASSLGQGFYEQYF
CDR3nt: TGTGCCAGCAGCTTGGGGCAGGGGTTCTACGAGCAGTACTTC

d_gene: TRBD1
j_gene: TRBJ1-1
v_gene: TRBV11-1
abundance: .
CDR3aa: CASSRGLNTEAFF
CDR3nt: TGTGCCAGCAGCAGGGGGCTGAACACTGAAGCTTTCTTT

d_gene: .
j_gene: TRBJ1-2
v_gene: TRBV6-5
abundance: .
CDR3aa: CASSYSSSTPGYTF
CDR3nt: TGTGCCAGCAGTTACTCGAGTTCTACCCCCGGCTACACCTTC

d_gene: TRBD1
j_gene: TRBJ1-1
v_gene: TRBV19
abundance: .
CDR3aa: CASSTWTGVFSTEAFF
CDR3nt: TGTGCCAGTAGTACCTGGACAGGGGTCTTTAGCACTGAAGCTTTCTTT

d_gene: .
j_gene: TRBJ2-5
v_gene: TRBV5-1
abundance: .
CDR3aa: CASSLVGNPGETQYF
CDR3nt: TGCGCCAGCAGCTTGGTAGGAAATCCGGGGGAGACCCAGTACTTC

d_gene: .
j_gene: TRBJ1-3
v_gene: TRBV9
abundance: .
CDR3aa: CASSVVPGNTIYF
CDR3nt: TGTGCCAGCAGCGTAGTTCCGGGGAACACCATATATTTT

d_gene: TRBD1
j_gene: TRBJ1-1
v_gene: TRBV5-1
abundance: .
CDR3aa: CASSLGIRTGGTEAFF
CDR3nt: TGCGCCAGCAGCTTGGGGATCAGGACAGGAGGCACTGAAGCTTTCTTT

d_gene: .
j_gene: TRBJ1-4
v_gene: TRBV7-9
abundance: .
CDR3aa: CASSPYMGGDEKLFF
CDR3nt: TGTGCCAGCAGCCCCTACATGGGGGGGGATGAAAAACTGTTTTTT

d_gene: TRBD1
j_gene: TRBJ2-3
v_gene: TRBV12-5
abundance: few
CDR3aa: CASALTGGTDTQYF
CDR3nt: TGTGCTAGTGCCTTGACAGGGGGCACAGATACGCAGTATTTT

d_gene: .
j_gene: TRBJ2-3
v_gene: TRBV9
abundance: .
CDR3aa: CASSASGGKTDTQYF
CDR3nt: TGTGCCAGCAGCGCGAGCGGTGGAAAAACAGATACGCAGTATTTT

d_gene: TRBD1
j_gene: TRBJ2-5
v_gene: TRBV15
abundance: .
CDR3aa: CATSRDRGPMSGPHF
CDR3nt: TGTGCCACCAGCAGAGACAGGGGGCCTATGAGCGGTCCTCACTTC